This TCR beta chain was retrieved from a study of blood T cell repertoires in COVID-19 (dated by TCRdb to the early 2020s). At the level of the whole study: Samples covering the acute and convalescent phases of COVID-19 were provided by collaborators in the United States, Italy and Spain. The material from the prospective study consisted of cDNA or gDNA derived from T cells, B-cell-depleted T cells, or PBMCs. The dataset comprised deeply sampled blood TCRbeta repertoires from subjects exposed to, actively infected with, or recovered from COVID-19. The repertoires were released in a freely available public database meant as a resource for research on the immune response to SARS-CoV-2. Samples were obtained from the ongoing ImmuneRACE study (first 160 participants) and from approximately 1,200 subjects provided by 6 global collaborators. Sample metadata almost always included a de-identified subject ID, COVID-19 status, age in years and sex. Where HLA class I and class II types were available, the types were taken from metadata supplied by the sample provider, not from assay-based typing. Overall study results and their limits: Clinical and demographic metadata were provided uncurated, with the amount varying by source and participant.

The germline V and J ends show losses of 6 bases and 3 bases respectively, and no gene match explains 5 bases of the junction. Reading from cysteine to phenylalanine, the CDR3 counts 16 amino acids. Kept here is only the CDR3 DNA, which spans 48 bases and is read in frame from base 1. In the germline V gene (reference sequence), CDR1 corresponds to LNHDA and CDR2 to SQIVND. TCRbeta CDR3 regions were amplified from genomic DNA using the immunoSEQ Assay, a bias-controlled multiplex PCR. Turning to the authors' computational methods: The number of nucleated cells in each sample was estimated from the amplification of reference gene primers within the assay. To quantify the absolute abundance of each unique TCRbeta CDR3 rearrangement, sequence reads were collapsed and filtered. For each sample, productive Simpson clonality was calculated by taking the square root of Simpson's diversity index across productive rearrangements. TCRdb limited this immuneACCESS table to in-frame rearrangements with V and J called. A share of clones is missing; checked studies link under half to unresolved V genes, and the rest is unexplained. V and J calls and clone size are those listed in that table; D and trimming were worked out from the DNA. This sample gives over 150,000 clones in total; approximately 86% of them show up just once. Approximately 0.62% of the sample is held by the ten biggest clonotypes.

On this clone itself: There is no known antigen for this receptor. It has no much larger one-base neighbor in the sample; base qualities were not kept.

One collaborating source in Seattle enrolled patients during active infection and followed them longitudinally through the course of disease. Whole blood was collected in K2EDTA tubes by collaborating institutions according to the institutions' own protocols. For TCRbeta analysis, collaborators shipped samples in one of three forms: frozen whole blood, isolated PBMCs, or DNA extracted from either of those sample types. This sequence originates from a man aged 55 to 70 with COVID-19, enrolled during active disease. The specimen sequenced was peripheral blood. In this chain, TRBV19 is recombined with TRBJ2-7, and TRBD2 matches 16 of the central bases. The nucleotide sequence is TGTGCCAGTAGGGGGACTAGCGGGAGGGGAGGCTACGAGCAGTACTTC. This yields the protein CASRGTSGRGGYEQYF.